The entry that follows covers one T cell receptor beta chain sequence. Its antigen remains unidentified. From germline, CDR1 is SGDLS and CDR2 YYNGEE. The CDR3 length is 14 residues. Trimming left V 2 bases short and J 0 bases short, with 5 bases between. These data are taken from a study of persistence of HIV-infected CD4 T cells. Cells were stimulated nonspecifically with anti-CD3/anti-CD28 magnetic beads. Responding CD4+ T cells were sorted by upregulation of both CD40 ligand and CD69. This was the immunoSEQ version 4 assay in survey mode. This table comes from immunoSEQ multiplex PCR, and its TCRdb copy is limited to in-frame clones, with some not included. The sample has 40,000 to 55,000 clones, about nine tenths seen once.

The source material was CD4+ T cells sorted from PBMCs after approximately 20-hour stimulation, sampled from a patient who received antiretroviral therapy. The clonotype was recovered from an adult woman with HIV who was CMV-seropositive. The V gene is TRBV9, the J gene TRBJ1-4; D not certain. CDR3 region: CASSVGATNEKLFF. DNA for the CDR3: TGTGCCAGCAGCGTCGGGGCAACTAATGAAAAACTGTTTTTT.